This T cell receptor (beta chain) was identified during a study of blood T cell repertoires in COVID-19. Study at large: The United States, Italy and Spain supplied acute and convalescent COVID-19 samples.

The protocol was immunoSEQ multiplex PCR, while the TCRdb copy is restricted to in-frame clones and leaves out a portion. This table holds over 30,000 clones, roughly 91% found once. Germline V gives CDR1 SGHNT, CDR2 YYREEE (reference sequence). V was trimmed by 2 bases and J by 2 bases, leaving 11 bases between them. The CDR3 has 15 residues. The receptor comes from a man between 65 and 80 years old with active or convalescent COVID-19. Material for sequencing was peripheral blood. This chain links TRBV5-4 with TRBJ1-5, with a possible D match to TRBD1 (5 bases). The CDR3 reads CASSFGGMGNQPQHF. DNA for the CDR3: TGTGCCAGCAGCTTCGGGGGGATGGGCAATCAGCCCCAGCATTTT.